This T cell receptor beta chain appears in the sequencing data of a study of cytomegalovirus exposure and HLA in healthy donors. 60 Vbeta and 13 Jbeta primers were used in PCR. Sequenced by immunoSEQ multiplex PCR; TCRdb stores in-frame clones only, minus some. The table has around 150,000 clones, 80% to 90% seen once; the top ten hold roughly 5.2%. V shed 2 bases and J shed 5 bases, with 15 bases lying between them. Looked up from germline, CDR1 is MDHEN and CDR2 is SYDVKM. The CDR3 consists of 15 residues. This clonotype was obtained from a woman between 25 and 40 years old in good health and CMV-seronegative. The sequencing input was PBMCs. This chain links TRBV28 with TRBJ1-1; D may be TRBD1 (5 bases). CDR3 sequence reads: CASSLHGGGRTEAFF. CDR3 DNA sequence: TGTGCCAGCAGTTTACACGGGGGGGGAAGGACTGAAGCTTTCTTT.